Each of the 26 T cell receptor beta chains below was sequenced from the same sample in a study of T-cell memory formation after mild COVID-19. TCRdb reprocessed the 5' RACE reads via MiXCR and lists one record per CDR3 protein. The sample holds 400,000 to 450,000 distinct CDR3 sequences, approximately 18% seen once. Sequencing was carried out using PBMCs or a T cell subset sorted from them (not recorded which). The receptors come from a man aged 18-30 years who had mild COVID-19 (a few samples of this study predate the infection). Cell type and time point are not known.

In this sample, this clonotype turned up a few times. The CDR3 spells CASSLGTGGANTEAFF. The CDR3 region has the DNA TGTGCCAGCAGCTTAGGGACAGGGGGCGCGAACACTGAAGCTTTCTTT. J is TRBJ1-1 and V is TRBV7-9, with 11 bases that match TRBD1. The CDR3 contains 16 residues. CDR1 is SEHNR and CDR2 is FQNEAQ in the germline V gene (reference sequence). V was clipped by 1 base and J by 1 base; unmatched bases: 2.

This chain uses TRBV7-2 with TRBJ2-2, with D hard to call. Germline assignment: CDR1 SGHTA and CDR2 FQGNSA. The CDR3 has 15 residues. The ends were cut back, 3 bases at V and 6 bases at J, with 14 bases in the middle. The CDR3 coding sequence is TGTGCCAGCAGCTTCGGCATCGGGTACGCCGGGGAGCTGTTTTTT. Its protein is CASSFGIGYAGELFF.

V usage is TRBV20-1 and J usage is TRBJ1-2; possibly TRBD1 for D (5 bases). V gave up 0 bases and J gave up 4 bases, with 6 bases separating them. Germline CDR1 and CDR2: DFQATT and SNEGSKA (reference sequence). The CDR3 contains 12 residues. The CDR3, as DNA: TGCAGTGCTAGAGACGGGGCCTATGGCTACACCTTC. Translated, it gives CSARDGAYGYTF.

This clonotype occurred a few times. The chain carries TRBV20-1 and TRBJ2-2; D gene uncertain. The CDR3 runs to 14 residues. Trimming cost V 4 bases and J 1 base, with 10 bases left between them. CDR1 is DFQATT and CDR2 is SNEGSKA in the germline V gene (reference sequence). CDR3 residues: CSAKASENTGELFF. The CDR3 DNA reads TGCAGTGCTAAAGCCAGTGAGAACACCGGGGAGCTGTTTTTT.

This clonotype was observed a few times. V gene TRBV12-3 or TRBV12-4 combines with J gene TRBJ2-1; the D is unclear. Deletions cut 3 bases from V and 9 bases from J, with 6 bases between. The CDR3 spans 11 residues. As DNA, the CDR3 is TGTGCCAGCAGTTTTTGGGTTGAGCAGTTCTTC. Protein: CASSFWVEQFF.

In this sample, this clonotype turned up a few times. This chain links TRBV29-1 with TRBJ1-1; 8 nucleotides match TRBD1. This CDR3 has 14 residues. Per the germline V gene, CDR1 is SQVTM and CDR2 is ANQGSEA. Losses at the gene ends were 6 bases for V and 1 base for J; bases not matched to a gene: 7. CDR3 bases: TGCAGCGTCCCAGGGGGCGCGGGGAACACTGAAGCTTTCTTT. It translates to CSVPGGAGNTEAFF.

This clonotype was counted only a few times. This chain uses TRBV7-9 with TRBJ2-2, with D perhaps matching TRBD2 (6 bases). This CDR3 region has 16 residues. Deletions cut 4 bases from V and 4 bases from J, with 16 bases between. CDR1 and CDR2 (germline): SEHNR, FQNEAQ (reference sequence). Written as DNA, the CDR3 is TGTGCCAGCAGCTCTCCCTCGGGGGTCCGCACCGGGGAGCTGTTTTTT. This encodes CASSSPSGVRTGELFF.

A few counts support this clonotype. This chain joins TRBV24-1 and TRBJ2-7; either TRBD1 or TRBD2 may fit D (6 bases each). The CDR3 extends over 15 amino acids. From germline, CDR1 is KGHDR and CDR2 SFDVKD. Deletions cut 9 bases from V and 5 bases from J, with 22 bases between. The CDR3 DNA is TGTGCCACCTCATCGAGGGGGGTGTGTGGCCACGAGCAGTACTTC. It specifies CATSSRGVCGHEQYF.

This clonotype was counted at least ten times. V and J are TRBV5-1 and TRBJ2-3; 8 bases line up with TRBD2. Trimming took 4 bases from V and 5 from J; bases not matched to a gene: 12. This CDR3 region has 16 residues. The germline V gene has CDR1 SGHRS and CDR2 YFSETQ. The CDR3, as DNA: TGCGCCAGCAGCAGAACGACTAGCGAAGGGGGAGATACGCAGTATTTT. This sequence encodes CASSRTTSEGGDTQYF.

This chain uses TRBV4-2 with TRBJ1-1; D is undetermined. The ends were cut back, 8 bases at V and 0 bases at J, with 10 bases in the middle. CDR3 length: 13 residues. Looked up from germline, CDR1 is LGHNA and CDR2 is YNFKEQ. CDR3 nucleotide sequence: TGTGCCAGCCGAGCCTTAATGAACACTGAAGCTTTCTTT. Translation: CASRALMNTEAFF.

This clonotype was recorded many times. CDR3 in amino acids: CASRGTGKTEAFF. In DNA form, the CDR3 reads TGTGCCAGCCGGGGGACAGGGAAGACTGAAGCTTTCTTT. The gene calls are TRBV27 and TRBJ1-1; TRBD1 matches 9 bases. Trimming at V came to 8 bases and at J to 5 bases, leaving 6 bases not matched to a gene. The CDR3 contains 13 residues. The germline V gene has CDR1 MNHEY and CDR2 SMNVEV (reference sequence).

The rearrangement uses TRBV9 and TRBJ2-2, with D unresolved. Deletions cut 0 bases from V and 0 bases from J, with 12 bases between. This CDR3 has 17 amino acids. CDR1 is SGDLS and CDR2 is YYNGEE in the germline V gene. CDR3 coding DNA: TGTGCCAGCAGCGTAGAGGACCCAGGTCCGAACACCGGGGAGCTGTTTTTT. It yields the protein CASSVEDPGPNTGELFF. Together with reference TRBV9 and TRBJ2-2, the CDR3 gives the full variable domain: DSGVTQTPKHLITATGQRVTLRCSPRSGDLSVYWYQQSLDQGLQFLIQYYNGEERAKGNILERFSAQQFPDLHSELNLSSLELGDSALYFCASSVEDPGPNTGELFFGEGSRLTVL.

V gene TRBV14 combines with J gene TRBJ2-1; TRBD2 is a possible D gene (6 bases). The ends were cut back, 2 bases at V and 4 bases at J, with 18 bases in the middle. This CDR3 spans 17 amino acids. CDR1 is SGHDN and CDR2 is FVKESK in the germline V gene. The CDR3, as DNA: TGTGCCAGCAGCCAATTGGGTAAGGGGAGGACTTACAATGAGCAGTTCTTC. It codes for CASSQLGKGRTYNEQFF.

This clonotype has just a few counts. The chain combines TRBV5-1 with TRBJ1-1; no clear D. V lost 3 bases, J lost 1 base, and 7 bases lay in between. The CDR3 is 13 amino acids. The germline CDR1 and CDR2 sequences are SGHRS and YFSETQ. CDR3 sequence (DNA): TGCGCCAGCAGCTACGAAACGAACACTGAAGCTTTCTTT. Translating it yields CASSYETNTEAFF.

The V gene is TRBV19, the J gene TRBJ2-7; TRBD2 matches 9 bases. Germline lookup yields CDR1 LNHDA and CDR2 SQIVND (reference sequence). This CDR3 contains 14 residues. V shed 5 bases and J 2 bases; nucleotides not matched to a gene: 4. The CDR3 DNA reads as TGTGCCAGTAGTCGGTCTAGCGGGGCCTACGAGCAGTACTTC. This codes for CASSRSSGAYEQYF. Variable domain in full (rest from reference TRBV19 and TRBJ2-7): DGGITQSPKYLFRKEGQNVTLSCEQNLNHDAMYWYRQDPGQGLRLIYYSQIVNDFQKGDIAEGYSVSREKKESFPLTVTSAQKNPTAFYLCASSRSSGAYEQYFGPGTRLTVT.

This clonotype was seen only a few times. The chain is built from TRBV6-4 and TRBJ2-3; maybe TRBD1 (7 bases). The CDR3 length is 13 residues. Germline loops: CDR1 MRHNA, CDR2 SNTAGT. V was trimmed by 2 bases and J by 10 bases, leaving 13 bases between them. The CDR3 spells CASSDQQGRPQYF. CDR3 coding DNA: TGTGCCAGCAGTGACCAACAGGGGAGGCCGCAGTATTTT.

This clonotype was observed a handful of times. CDR3 residues: CASSEAVWDYGYTF. Written as DNA, the CDR3 is TGTGCCAGCAGTGAAGCGGTATGGGACTATGGCTACACCTTC. The chain uses TRBV6-1 and TRBJ1-2, with D hard to call. This CDR3 contains 14 residues. Germline lookup yields CDR1 MNHNS and CDR2 SASEGT. The V end was cut by 0 bases, the J end by 3 bases, with 8 bases between.

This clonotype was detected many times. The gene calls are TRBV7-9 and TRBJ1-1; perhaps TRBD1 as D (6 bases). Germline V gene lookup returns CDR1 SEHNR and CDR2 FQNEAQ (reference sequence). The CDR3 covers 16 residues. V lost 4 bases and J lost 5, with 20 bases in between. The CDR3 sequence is CASSSDRTLYKTEAFF. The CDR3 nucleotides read TGTGCCAGCAGCTCCGACAGGACCCTTTACAAGACTGAAGCTTTCTTT.

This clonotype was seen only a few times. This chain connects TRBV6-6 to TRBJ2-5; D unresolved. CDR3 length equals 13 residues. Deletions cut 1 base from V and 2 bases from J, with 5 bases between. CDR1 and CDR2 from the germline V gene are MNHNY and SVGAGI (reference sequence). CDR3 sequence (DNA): TGTGCCAGCAGTTACTGGGTACAAGAGACCCAGTACTTC. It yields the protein CASSYWVQETQYF.

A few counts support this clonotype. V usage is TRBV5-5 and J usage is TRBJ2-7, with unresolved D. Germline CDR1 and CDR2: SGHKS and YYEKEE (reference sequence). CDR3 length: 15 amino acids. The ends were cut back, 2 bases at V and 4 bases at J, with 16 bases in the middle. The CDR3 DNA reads TGTGCCAGCAGCTTTTCGGTGTCGGAACATTACGAGCAGTACTTC. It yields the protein CASSFSVSEHYEQYF. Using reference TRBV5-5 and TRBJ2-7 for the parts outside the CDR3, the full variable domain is DAGVTQSPTHLIKTRGQQVTLRCSPISGHKSVSWYQQVLGQGPQFIFQYYEKEERGRGNFPDRFSARQFPNYSSELNVNALLLGDSALYLCASSFSVSEHYEQYFGPGTRLTVT.

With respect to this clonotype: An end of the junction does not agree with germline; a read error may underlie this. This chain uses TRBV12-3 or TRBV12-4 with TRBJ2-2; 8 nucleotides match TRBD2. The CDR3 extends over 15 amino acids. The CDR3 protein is CASRLRGGNTGELFF. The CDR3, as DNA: TGTGCCAGCAGACTACGGGGGGGGAACACAGGGGAGCTGTTTTTT.

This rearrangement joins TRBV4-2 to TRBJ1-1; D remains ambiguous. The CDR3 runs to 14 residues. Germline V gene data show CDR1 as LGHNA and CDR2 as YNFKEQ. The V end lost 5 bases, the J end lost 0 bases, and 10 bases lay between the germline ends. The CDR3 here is CASSIGLMNTEAFF. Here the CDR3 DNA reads TGTGCCAGCAGCATCGGACTCATGAACACTGAAGCTTTCTTT.

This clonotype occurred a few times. Written as DNA, the CDR3 is TGCAGTGCAGAGGACAGGGGGCGTGCAGATACGCAGTATTTT. Residues: CSAEDRGRADTQYF. The V gene is TRBV20-1, the J gene TRBJ2-3; 11 bases are shared with TRBD1. Germline CDR1 DFQATT, CDR2 SNEGSKA (reference sequence). CDR3 length equals 14 residues. The junction had 6 bases not matched to a gene; V was cut back by 6 bases and J by 4 bases.

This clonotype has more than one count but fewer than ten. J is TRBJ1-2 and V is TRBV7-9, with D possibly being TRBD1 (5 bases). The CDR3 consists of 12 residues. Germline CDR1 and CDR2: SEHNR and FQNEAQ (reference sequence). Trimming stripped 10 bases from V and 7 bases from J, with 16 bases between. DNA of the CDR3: TGTGCCATCTCGGACCTCGACAGTGGCTACACCTTC. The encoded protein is CAISDLDSGYTF.

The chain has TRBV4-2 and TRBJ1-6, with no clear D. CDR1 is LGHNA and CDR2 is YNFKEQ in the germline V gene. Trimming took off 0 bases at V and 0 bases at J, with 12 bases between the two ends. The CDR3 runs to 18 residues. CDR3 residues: CASSQEQQWSSYNSPLHF. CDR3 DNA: TGTGCCAGCAGCCAAGAACAGCAATGGAGCTCCTATAATTCACCCCTCCACTTT.

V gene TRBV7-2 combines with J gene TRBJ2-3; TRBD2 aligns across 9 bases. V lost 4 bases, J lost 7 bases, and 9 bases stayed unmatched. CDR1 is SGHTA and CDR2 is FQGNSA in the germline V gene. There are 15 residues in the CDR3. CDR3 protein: CASSSAGGPGNTQYF. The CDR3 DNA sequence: TGTGCCAGCAGCTCGGCGGGGGGGCCTGGGAATACGCAGTATTTT. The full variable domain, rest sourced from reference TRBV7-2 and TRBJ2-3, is GAGVSQSPSNKVTEKGKDVELRCDPISGHTALYWYRQSLGQGLEFLIYFQGNSAPDKSGLPSDRFSAERTGGSVSTLTIQRTQQEDSAVYLCASSSAGGPGNTQYFGPGTRLTVL.